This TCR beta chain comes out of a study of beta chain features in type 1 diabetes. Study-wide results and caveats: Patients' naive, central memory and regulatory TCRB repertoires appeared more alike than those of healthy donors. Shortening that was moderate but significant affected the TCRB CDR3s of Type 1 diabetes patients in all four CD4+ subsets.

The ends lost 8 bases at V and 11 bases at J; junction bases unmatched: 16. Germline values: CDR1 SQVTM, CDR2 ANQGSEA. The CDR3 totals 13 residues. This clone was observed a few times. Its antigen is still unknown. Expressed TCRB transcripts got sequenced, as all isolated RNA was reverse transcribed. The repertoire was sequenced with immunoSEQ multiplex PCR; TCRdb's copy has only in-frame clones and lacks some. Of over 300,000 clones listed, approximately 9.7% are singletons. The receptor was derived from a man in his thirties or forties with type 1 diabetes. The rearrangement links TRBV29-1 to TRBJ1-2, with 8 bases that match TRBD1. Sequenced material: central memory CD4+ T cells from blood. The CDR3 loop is CSSLGQAALGYTF. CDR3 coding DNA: TGCAGCTCGCTGGGACAGGCCGCCCTCGGGTACACCTTC.